What follows describes a single T cell receptor (beta chain). Antigen: not known. The method was immunoSEQ multiplex PCR; TCRdb's version includes in-frame clones alone and lacks a portion of them. The table records about 170,000 clones, about 85% of them present only once. This entry comes from a study of T cell responses to AZD1222 COVID-19 vaccine. The CDR3 totals 15 residues. The J segment lost 5 bases and the V segment lost 7 bases, leaving 13 bases of the junction unmatched. Germline V CDR1 and CDR2: SNHLY, FYNNEI. Study-level findings and limits: Unmutated variant regions reportedly attract nearly half of all spike-specific TCRs. Mostly white British, mostly female donors; authors suggested clonal diversity may be underestimated. Spike regions recognized by vaccine-associated CD4 TCRs spanned the protein, led by 160-218 and 743-854.

The clonotype was recovered from an adult in good health. This chain joins TRBV2 and TRBJ2-7; 8 positions match TRBD2. This specimen consisted of peripheral blood, obtained on day 0 of AZD1222 vaccination. This CDR3 reads CASNLPGLGVDEQYF. CDR3 bases: TGTGCCAGCAACCTCCCGGGACTAGGAGTGGACGAGCAGTACTTC.